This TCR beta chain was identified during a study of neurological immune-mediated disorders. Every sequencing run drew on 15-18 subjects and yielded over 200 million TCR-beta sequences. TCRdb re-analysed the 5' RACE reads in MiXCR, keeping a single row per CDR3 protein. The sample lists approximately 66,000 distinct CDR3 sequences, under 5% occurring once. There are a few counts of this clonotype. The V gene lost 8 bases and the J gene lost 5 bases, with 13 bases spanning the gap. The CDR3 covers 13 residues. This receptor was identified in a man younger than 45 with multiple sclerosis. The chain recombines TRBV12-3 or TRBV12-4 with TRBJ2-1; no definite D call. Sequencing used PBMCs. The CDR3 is CASGNMVDNEQFF. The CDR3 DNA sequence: TGTGCCAGCGGCAATATGGTAGACAATGAGCAGTTCTTC.